The 13 T cell receptor beta chains reported below all come from one sample, sequenced in a study of cytotoxic CD8 clonotypes in ibrutinib-treated CLL. Only in-frame clones appear in the TCRdb table, and some are missing; sequencing was by immunoSEQ multiplex PCR. The repertoire has about 160,000 clones, about four fifths of them found once; the top ten carry roughly 2%. The source material was PBMCs, sampled after 12 months of ibrutinib treatment. These receptor sequences come from a human donor with chronic lymphocytic leukemia.

The chain is built from TRBV18 and TRBJ2-5; tentatively, D is TRBD2 (5 bases). Trimming stripped 4 bases from V and 3 bases from J, with 12 bases between. Germline V gene data show CDR1 as KGHSH and CDR2 as LQKENI. The CDR3 runs to 14 residues. The DNA of the CDR3 is TGTGCCAGCTCACGCCTAGCAAAAGAAGAGACCCAGTACTTC. This sequence encodes CASSRLAKEETQYF.

The chain has TRBV4-2 and TRBJ2-1; D remains ambiguous. Trimming removed 0 bases from V and 8 bases from J, with 8 bases in between. CDR1 LGHNA and CDR2 YNFKEQ come from the germline V gene. There are 13 residues in the CDR3. CDR3 coding DNA: TGTGCCAGCAGCCAAGATTTACTCTATGAGCAGTTCTTC. Its protein product is CASSQDLLYEQFF.

The rearrangement joins TRBV28 to TRBJ2-4, with a tentative D call TRBD1 (5 bases). Per germline, CDR1 MDHEN and CDR2 SYDVKM. V lost 2 bases and J lost 2, with 7 bases in between. CDR3 size: 14 residues. The CDR3 loop is CASSLPGTKNIQYF. CDR3 nucleotide sequence: TGTGCCAGCAGTTTACCAGGGACCAAAAACATTCAGTACTTC.

CDR3 DNA: TGCGCCAGCAGCCAAGGGGGATTGTTGGGCAATCAGCCCCAGCATTTT. As protein: CASSQGGLLGNQPQHF. The V gene is TRBV4-1, the J gene TRBJ1-5; D not resolved. The germline V gene has CDR1 MGHRA and CDR2 YSYEKL. The CDR3 is 16 residues long. With 1 base removed from V and 2 bases from J, the gap between germline ends came to 12 bases.

This sequence joins TRBV28 and TRBJ2-5; D is perhaps TRBD1 (5 bases). Germline loops: CDR1 MDHEN, CDR2 SYDVKM. The CDR3 has 16 residues. V was pared by 4 bases and J by 7 bases, with 22 bases between. As DNA, the CDR3 is TGTGCCAGCAGTTCCCCACTCACTCGGCCTAGGGGGACCCAGTACTTC. Translated: CASSSPLTRPRGTQYF.

This chain joins TRBV4-1 and TRBJ1-1, with D possibly matching TRBD1 (5 bases). V dropped 1 base and J dropped 5 bases, with 17 bases sitting between them. The germline CDR1 and CDR2 sequences are MGHRA and YSYEKL. The CDR3 is 16 residues long. CDR3 protein: CASSQVFLQRGTEAFF. CDR3 nucleotide sequence: TGCGCCAGCAGCCAAGTCTTCTTGCAACGGGGGACTGAAGCTTTCTTT.

This clone was found a few times. J is TRBJ2-7 and V is TRBV6-1; D possibly matches TRBD1 or TRBD2 (5 bases each). Germline CDR1 and CDR2: MNHNS and SASEGT. The CDR3 consists of 14 residues. Trimming left V 6 bases short and J 2 bases short, with 14 bases between. The CDR3 DNA is TGTGCCAGCAGGATACGGGACGGCCCCTACGAGCAGTACTTC. Protein product: CASRIRDGPYEQYF.

The chain couples TRBV5-6 to TRBJ2-1, with a weak D call TRBD1 (5 bases). There are 16 residues in the CDR3. Trimming took off 4 bases at V and 7 bases at J, with 21 bases between the two ends. Looked up from germline, CDR1 is SGHDT and CDR2 is YYEEEE. The CDR3 here is CASSHGAAGFKNEQFF. Here the CDR3 DNA reads TGTGCCAGCAGCCATGGGGCCGCCGGTTTTAAGAATGAGCAGTTCTTC.

Here the CDR3 reads CASSQDPGGFQYF. DNA for the CDR3: TGCGCCAGCAGCCAAGATCCAGGGGGCTTTCAGTACTTC. The V gene is TRBV4-1, the J gene TRBJ2-4, with TRBD1 identical over 8 bases. Losses at the gene ends were 0 bases for V and 11 bases for J; bases not matched to a gene: 3. The CDR3 totals 13 residues. Germline-derived CDR1 and CDR2 are MGHRA and YSYEKL.

V and J are TRBV6-6 and TRBJ2-5; weak D call: TRBD2 (6 bases). The CDR3 consists of 13 residues. Trimming took off 8 bases at V and 3 bases at J, with 13 bases between the two ends. Germline lookup yields CDR1 MNHNY and CDR2 SVGAGI (reference sequence). Here the CDR3 DNA reads TGTGCCAGCGGGGAGGCACAGAAAGAGACCCAGTACTTC. This translates into CASGEAQKETQYF.

This clone has only a few counts. This rearrangement joins TRBV7-9 to TRBJ1-1; 8 bases are shared with TRBD1. Germline lookup yields CDR1 SEHNR and CDR2 FQNEAQ (reference sequence). Losses at the gene ends were 4 bases for V and 3 bases for J; bases not matched to a gene: 4. This CDR3 is built from 14 residues. In DNA form, the CDR3 reads TGTGCCAGCAGCTCACGGACAGGGTACACTGAAGCTTTCTTT. It is translated as CASSSRTGYTEAFF.

This chain joins TRBV4-1 and TRBJ1-2, with TRBD1 matching 7 bases. The CDR3 loop spans 15 amino acids. V lost 5 bases, J lost 1 base, and 7 bases stayed unmatched. CDR1 and CDR2 from the germline V gene are MGHRA and YSYEKL. The CDR3 DNA is TGCGCCAGCAGCATGTCAGGGGGTAATAACTATGGCTACACCTTC. This sequence encodes CASSMSGGNNYGYTF.

This rearrangement joins TRBV30 to TRBJ1-2; TRBD1 might be the D (6 bases). This CDR3 has 15 residues. V was pared by 3 bases and J by 4 bases, with 18 bases between. The germline CDR1 and CDR2 sequences are GTSNPN and SVGIG (reference sequence). The CDR3 region is CAWRFRPGQTYGYTF. CDR3 DNA sequence: TGTGCCTGGAGGTTCAGACCTGGACAGACCTATGGCTACACCTTC.